These 29 T cell receptor beta chains originate from one sample sequenced in a study of T cell changes during pregnancy in multiple sclerosis. The table came from immunoSEQ multiplex PCR; TCRdb's copy has only in-frame clones and leaves some out. Here the sample spans about 72,000 clones, roughly 89% being singletons. The material sequenced was peripheral blood, taken in the second trimester of pregnancy. The receptors were sampled from a female donor with multiple sclerosis, enrolled in a pregnancy study.

V usage is TRBV7-8 and J usage is TRBJ2-3, with 9 bases lining up with TRBD2. The junction had 8 bases not matched to a gene; V was cut back by 7 bases and J by 6 bases. This CDR3 spans 14 amino acids. Germline assignment: CDR1 SGHVS and CDR2 FQNEAQ. The CDR3 DNA sequence: TGTGCCAGCACCCCGGGGAGCGGGGGGGATACGCAGTATTTT. Translated, it gives CASTPGSGGDTQYF.

V gene TRBV4-3 combines with J gene TRBJ1-2; D is ambiguous. The germline gives CDR1 LGHNA, CDR2 YSLEER. V was clipped by 1 base and J by 4 bases, with 19 bases between them. There are 17 residues in the CDR3. CDR3 amino acids: CASSQGAAAGRAYGYTF. CDR3 DNA sequence: TGCGCCAGCAGCCAAGGGGCTGCAGCCGGGCGGGCCTATGGCTACACCTTC.

The chain employs TRBV7-3 and TRBJ1-6, with 10 bases lining up with TRBD1. Germline CDR1 reads SGHTA; CDR2 reads FQGTGA. The CDR3 sequence is 20 residues long. The V gene end was trimmed by 4 bases and the J gene end by 0 bases; junction bases not matched to a gene: 12. This CDR3 is CASSSHRQGAGYSYNSPLHF. The CDR3 bases are TGTGCCAGCAGCTCCCATCGACAGGGGGCGGGTTACTCCTATAATTCACCCCTCCACTTT.

The CDR3 coding sequence is TGTGCCAGCAGTGGACCGGGACTGCCCCAAGAGACCCAGTACTTC. It is translated as CASSGPGLPQETQYF. The chain uses TRBV6-1 and TRBJ2-5; D possibly corresponds to TRBD2 (6 bases). CDR3 length: 15 amino acids. Germline CDR1 reads MNHNS; CDR2 reads SASEGT. V lost 4 bases, J lost 1 base, and 13 bases lay in between.

V usage is TRBV6-5 and J usage is TRBJ2-7; D possibly corresponds to TRBD2 (6 bases). This CDR3 region has 12 residues. V gave up 6 bases and J gave up 4 bases, with 10 bases separating them. Germline assignment: CDR1 MNHEY and CDR2 SVGAGI. The CDR3 spells CASSPTSYEQYF. The CDR3 bases are TGTGCCAGCAGCCCGACTAGTTACGAGCAGTACTTC.

This chain connects TRBV11-3 to TRBJ2-1; D is possibly TRBD1 (6 bases). Trimming stripped 5 bases from V and 0 bases from J, with 14 bases between. Germline CDR1 reads SGHNT; CDR2 reads YENEEA. This CDR3 comprises 16 residues. The DNA for the CDR3 is TGTGCCAGCAGCCACTTTAGAGGGGGCTCCTACAATGAGCAGTTCTTC. Its protein is CASSHFRGGSYNEQFF.

The chain recombines TRBV5-4 with TRBJ2-3; possible D gene TRBD1, 6 bases. Trimming left V 7 bases short and J 5 bases short, with 20 bases between. CDR1 SGHNT and CDR2 YYREEE come from the germline V gene (reference sequence). The CDR3 contains 15 residues. CDR3 in DNA: TGTGCCAGCGTTCATCAGGGGTATTGGGGAGATACGCAGTATTTT. Translating it yields CASVHQGYWGDTQYF.

The chain joins TRBV9 to TRBJ2-3, with 8 bases identical to TRBD1. Germline CDR1 and CDR2: SGDLS and YYNGEE. V trimming: 3 bases; J trimming: 6 bases; junction bases outside the gene matches: 6. This CDR3 contains 14 residues. CDR3: CASSARQGWDTQYF. CDR3 bases: TGTGCCAGCAGCGCCCGACAGGGGTGGGATACGCAGTATTTT.

This sequence joins TRBV7-8 and TRBJ2-5; 7 nucleotides line up with TRBD1. Germline V gene lookup returns CDR1 SGHVS and CDR2 FQNEAQ. The CDR3 has 16 amino acids. The V segment lost 5 bases and the J segment 4 bases; nucleotides outside the gene matches: 13. CDR3 bases: TGTGCCAGCAGCGTAGGAATTCGGCCAGGGGGAGAGACCCAGTACTTC. Translation gives CASSVGIRPGGETQYF.

The V gene is TRBV2, the J gene TRBJ1-3; 8 bases are shared with TRBD1. Germline trimming cut 4 bases from V and 4 bases from J; bases unmatched to any gene: 3. The V gene's germline CDR1 is SNHLY and CDR2 FYNNEI. The length of the CDR3 is 14 residues. The CDR3 DNA reads TGTGCCAGCAGTGGGACAGGGCAAGGAAACACCATATATTTT. It codes for CASSGTGQGNTIYF.

V is TRBV9 and J is TRBJ1-3; a weak D match, TRBD1 (5 bases). Trimming shortened V by 3 bases and J by 1 base, and 14 bases separated the two germline ends. Germline CDR1 SGDLS, CDR2 YYNGEE. CDR3 length: 16 amino acids. The CDR3 sequence is CASSGEDTYSGNTIYF. In nucleotides, the CDR3 is TGTGCCAGCAGCGGAGAGGACACCTATTCTGGAAACACCATATATTTT. Together with reference TRBV9 and TRBJ1-3, the CDR3 gives the full variable domain: DSGVTQTPKHLITATGQRVTLRCSPRSGDLSVYWYQQSLDQGLQFLIQYYNGEERAKGNILERFSAQQFPDLHSELNLSSLELGDSALYFCASSGEDTYSGNTIYFGEGSWLTVV.

The rearrangement joins TRBV5-5 to TRBJ2-7; 7 bases fit TRBD2. The junction had 13 bases not matched to a gene; V was cut back by 4 bases and J by 0 bases. This CDR3 has 17 amino acids. Germline loops: CDR1 SGHKS, CDR2 YYEKEE (reference sequence). The CDR3 here is CASSVVASSGVSYEQYF. In DNA, the CDR3 is TGTGCCAGCAGCGTGGTGGCCTCCAGCGGGGTCTCCTACGAGCAGTACTTC.

The chain employs TRBV29-1 and TRBJ2-3, with D tentatively TRBD2 (7 bases). CDR1 and CDR2 from the germline V gene are SQVTM and ANQGSEA. The CDR3 is 14 residues long. The CDR3 DNA reads TGCAGTGGCCTGTTGGGGGGGGCTGGCGGTACGCAGTATTTT. Amino acid sequence: CSGLLGGAGGTQYF.

The chain recombines TRBV7-9 with TRBJ1-2; D remains unclear. CDR3 length equals 12 residues. The germline V and J ends were trimmed by 1 base and 4 bases, with 4 bases remaining between them. Germline CDR1 and CDR2: SEHNR and FQNEAQ (reference sequence). As DNA, the CDR3 is TGTGCCAGCAGCTTAGACTTCTATGGCTACACCTTC. Protein product: CASSLDFYGYTF.

This clone was observed a single time. The chain has TRBV30 and TRBJ1-1, with TRBD1 as a possible D gene (5 bases). The CDR3 consists of 15 residues. V was shortened by 5 bases and J by 8 bases, with 24 bases between the two germline ends. Germline V gives CDR1 GTSNPN, CDR2 SVGIG (reference sequence). DNA of the CDR3: TGTGCCTGGCTTACATTCGACAGAATTAGACCCGAAGCTTTCTTT. Its translation is CAWLTFDRIRPEAFF.

The rearrangement joins TRBV28 to TRBJ1-2; no firm D call. The V end was cut by 5 bases, the J end by 4 bases, with 11 bases between. CDR3 length: 13 amino acids. Germline-derived CDR1 and CDR2 are MDHEN and SYDVKM. The CDR3 sequence: CASSLQSPYGYTF. The DNA of the CDR3 is TGTGCCAGCAGTCTACAGAGCCCCTATGGCTACACCTTC.

The chain couples TRBV6-1 to TRBJ1-2, with D tentatively TRBD1 (6 bases). CDR3 length: 13 amino acids. V lost 5 bases, J lost 2 bases, and 9 bases lay in between. From germline, CDR1 is MNHNS and CDR2 SASEGT. CDR3 sequence: CASSNTGNYGYTF. CDR3 in DNA: TGTGCCAGCAGTAATACAGGGAACTATGGCTACACCTTC.

The J gene is TRBJ2-7, the V gene TRBV5-1; 10 bases map to TRBD1. CDR3 length equals 15 residues. The V gene end was trimmed by 3 bases and the J gene end by 6 bases; junction bases not matched to a gene: 9. Germline V gives CDR1 SGHRS, CDR2 YFSETQ. The CDR3: CASSSGGQGRSEQYF. DNA for the CDR3: TGCGCCAGCAGCTCGGGGGGACAGGGGCGTAGCGAGCAGTACTTC.

This clone was observed a single time. This rearrangement joins TRBV11-2 to TRBJ1-2, with 9 nucleotides matching TRBD1. This CDR3 spans 15 amino acids. Germline CDR1 is SGHAT and CDR2 is FQNNGV. The J segment lost 4 bases and the V segment lost 1 base, leaving 4 bases of the junction unmatched. This CDR3 reads CASSLAGQGPYGYTF. The CDR3 nucleotides are TGTGCCAGCAGCTTAGCGGGACAGGGACCCTATGGCTACACCTTC.

The V gene is TRBV5-4, the J gene TRBJ2-5, with TRBD2 as a possible D gene (7 bases). The germline V gene encodes CDR1 SGHNT and CDR2 YYREEE (reference sequence). V was clipped by 5 bases and J by 5 bases, with 19 bases between them. This CDR3 comprises 15 residues. CDR3 nucleotides: TGTGCCAGCAGGGAGCGTGGGGGGGCCCAGGAGACCCAGTACTTC. This sequence encodes CASRERGGAQETQYF.

V gene TRBV5-6 combines with J gene TRBJ1-5; D gene ambiguous. This CDR3 region has 13 residues. Germline loops: CDR1 SGHDT, CDR2 YYEEEE. Trimming shortened V by 0 bases and J by 2 bases, and 3 bases separated the two germline ends. CDR3 region: CASSLGRNQPQHF. CDR3 DNA: TGTGCCAGCAGCTTGGGGCGCAATCAGCCCCAGCATTTT.

The chain uses TRBV9 and TRBJ2-1; 8 bases match TRBD2. V was pared by 0 bases and J by 5 bases, with 7 bases of the junction left unmatched. CDR1 SGDLS and CDR2 YYNGEE come from the germline V gene. The CDR3 consists of 16 residues. CDR3 protein: CASSVGSGGQNNEQFF. The CDR3 DNA sequence: TGTGCCAGCAGCGTAGGGTCGGGGGGGCAAAACAATGAGCAGTTCTTC.

The chain links TRBV30 to TRBJ1-1; maybe TRBD1 (6 bases). CDR1 and CDR2 from the germline V gene are GTSNPN and SVGIG (reference sequence). Trimming stripped 4 bases from V and 3 bases from J, with 9 bases between. The CDR3 has 12 residues. The CDR3 is CAWNPGDTEAFF. In nucleotides, the CDR3 is TGTGCCTGGAACCCAGGGGACACTGAAGCTTTCTTT.

The V call is TRBV7-2, the J call TRBJ1-2; no clear D. This CDR3 is 15 amino acids long. CDR1 and CDR2 from the germline V gene are SGHTA and FQGNSA. V lost 5 bases, J lost 6 bases, and 19 bases lay in between. CDR3 DNA: TGTGCCAGCAGCCTGCTAGAGCGGGGAAGGAATGGCTACACCTTC. The encoded protein is CASSLLERGRNGYTF.

The chain carries TRBV19 and TRBJ1-2, with 9 bases aligning to TRBD1. Germline V lookup: CDR1 LNHDA, CDR2 SQIVND (reference sequence). V lost 6 bases, J lost 6 bases, and 14 bases stayed unmatched. This CDR3 has 16 amino acids. For the CDR3, the DNA is TGTGCCAGTAGAACGGGGACAGGGTTCTTTGGCGATGGCTACACCTTC. Translated: CASRTGTGFFGDGYTF.

This chain uses TRBV13 with TRBJ1-1; the D is unclear. Looked up from germline, CDR1 is PRHDT and CDR2 is FYEKMQ (reference sequence). CDR3 length equals 17 residues. The V gene lost 8 bases and the J gene lost 0 bases, with 22 bases spanning the gap. Written as DNA, the CDR3 is TGTGCCAGCTGGGTTCGTGTTATTTCGGGGATGAACACTGAAGCTTTCTTT. This gives the protein CASWVRVISGMNTEAFF.

The chain uses TRBV4-2 and TRBJ2-3; 10 positions match TRBD2. The CDR3 totals 17 residues. With 0 bases clipped from V and 3 bases from J, the junction kept 6 bases outside the gene matches. Germline assignment: CDR1 LGHNA and CDR2 YNFKEQ. CDR3 coding DNA: TGTGCCAGCAGCCAAGAACTCGCTAGCGGGGGTACAGATACGCAGTATTTT. Translated: CASSQELASGGTDTQYF.

The chain uses TRBV7-8 and TRBJ1-5, with 7 bases aligning to TRBD1. Germline CDR1 SGHVS, CDR2 FQNEAQ. V shed 5 bases and J 2 bases; nucleotides not matched to a gene: 6. CDR3 length: 15 residues. CDR3 loop: CASSGWDSGNQPQHF. CDR3 coding DNA: TGTGCCAGCAGCGGATGGGACAGCGGCAATCAGCCCCAGCATTTT. The full variable domain, completed using reference TRBV7-8 and TRBJ1-5, is GAGVSQSPRYKVAKRGQDVALRCDPISGHVSLFWYQQALGQGPEFLTYFQNEAQLDKSGLPSDRFFAERPEGSVSTLKIQRTQQEDSAVYLCASSGWDSGNQPQHFGDGTRLSIL.

The V and J genes are TRBV7-8 and TRBJ1-3; 8 bases are shared with TRBD1. CDR1 and CDR2 from the germline V gene are SGHVS and FQNEAQ. V trimming: 3 bases; J trimming: 3 bases; junction bases outside the gene matches: 4. The CDR3 is 15 amino acids. CDR3 sequence (DNA): TGTGCCAGCAGCTTGCAGGGGGCGGGTGGAAACACCATATATTTT. Residues: CASSLQGAGGNTIYF.